Reported below is one TCR beta chain. The antigen is not known. Clones were sequenced by immunoSEQ multiplex PCR, and TCRdb holds only the in-frame ones, with some missing. This repertoire shows about 73,000 clones, about 87% found once; its top ten account for 3.5% to 4%. These data are taken from a study of cytomegalovirus exposure and HLA in healthy donors. Germline assignment: CDR1 SNHLY and CDR2 FYNNEI. The CDR3 runs 13 residues. V was trimmed by 8 bases and J by 0 bases, leaving 11 bases between them. Study conclusions and caveats: Most TCRs appeared rarely, but some public TCRs recurred in many donors.

The V gene is TRBV2, the J gene TRBJ2-7; D may be TRBD2 (5 bases). This receptor was taken from a woman between 18 and 29 years old in good health and CMV-seropositive. Source material: PBMCs. CDR3 protein: CASSLAISYEQYF. CDR3 DNA: TGTGCCAGCTCCCTAGCTATCTCCTACGAGCAGTACTTC.